This T cell receptor (beta chain) is drawn from a study of blood T cell repertoires in COVID-19. The wider study: T cells, B-cell-depleted T cells, or PBMCs provided the cDNA or gDNA that served as material.

The CDR3 is made up of 16 amino acids. Some clones are missing from TCRdb's copy, which holds only in-frame ones; the method was immunoSEQ multiplex PCR. The sample records fewer than 75,000 clones, about 90% being singletons. What was sequenced was peripheral blood. This clonotype was sampled from a man aged 55 to 70 with active or convalescent COVID-19. J is TRBJ2-1 and V is TRBV21-1; the table's D call TRBD2 went unverified against the DNA. TRBV21-1 is a recognized pseudogene. The CDR3 protein is CASSESLGGSFYEQFF. The CDR3 DNA follows: TGTGCCAGCAGCGAAAGCCTCGGCGGCTCGTTTTATGAGCAGTTCTTC.